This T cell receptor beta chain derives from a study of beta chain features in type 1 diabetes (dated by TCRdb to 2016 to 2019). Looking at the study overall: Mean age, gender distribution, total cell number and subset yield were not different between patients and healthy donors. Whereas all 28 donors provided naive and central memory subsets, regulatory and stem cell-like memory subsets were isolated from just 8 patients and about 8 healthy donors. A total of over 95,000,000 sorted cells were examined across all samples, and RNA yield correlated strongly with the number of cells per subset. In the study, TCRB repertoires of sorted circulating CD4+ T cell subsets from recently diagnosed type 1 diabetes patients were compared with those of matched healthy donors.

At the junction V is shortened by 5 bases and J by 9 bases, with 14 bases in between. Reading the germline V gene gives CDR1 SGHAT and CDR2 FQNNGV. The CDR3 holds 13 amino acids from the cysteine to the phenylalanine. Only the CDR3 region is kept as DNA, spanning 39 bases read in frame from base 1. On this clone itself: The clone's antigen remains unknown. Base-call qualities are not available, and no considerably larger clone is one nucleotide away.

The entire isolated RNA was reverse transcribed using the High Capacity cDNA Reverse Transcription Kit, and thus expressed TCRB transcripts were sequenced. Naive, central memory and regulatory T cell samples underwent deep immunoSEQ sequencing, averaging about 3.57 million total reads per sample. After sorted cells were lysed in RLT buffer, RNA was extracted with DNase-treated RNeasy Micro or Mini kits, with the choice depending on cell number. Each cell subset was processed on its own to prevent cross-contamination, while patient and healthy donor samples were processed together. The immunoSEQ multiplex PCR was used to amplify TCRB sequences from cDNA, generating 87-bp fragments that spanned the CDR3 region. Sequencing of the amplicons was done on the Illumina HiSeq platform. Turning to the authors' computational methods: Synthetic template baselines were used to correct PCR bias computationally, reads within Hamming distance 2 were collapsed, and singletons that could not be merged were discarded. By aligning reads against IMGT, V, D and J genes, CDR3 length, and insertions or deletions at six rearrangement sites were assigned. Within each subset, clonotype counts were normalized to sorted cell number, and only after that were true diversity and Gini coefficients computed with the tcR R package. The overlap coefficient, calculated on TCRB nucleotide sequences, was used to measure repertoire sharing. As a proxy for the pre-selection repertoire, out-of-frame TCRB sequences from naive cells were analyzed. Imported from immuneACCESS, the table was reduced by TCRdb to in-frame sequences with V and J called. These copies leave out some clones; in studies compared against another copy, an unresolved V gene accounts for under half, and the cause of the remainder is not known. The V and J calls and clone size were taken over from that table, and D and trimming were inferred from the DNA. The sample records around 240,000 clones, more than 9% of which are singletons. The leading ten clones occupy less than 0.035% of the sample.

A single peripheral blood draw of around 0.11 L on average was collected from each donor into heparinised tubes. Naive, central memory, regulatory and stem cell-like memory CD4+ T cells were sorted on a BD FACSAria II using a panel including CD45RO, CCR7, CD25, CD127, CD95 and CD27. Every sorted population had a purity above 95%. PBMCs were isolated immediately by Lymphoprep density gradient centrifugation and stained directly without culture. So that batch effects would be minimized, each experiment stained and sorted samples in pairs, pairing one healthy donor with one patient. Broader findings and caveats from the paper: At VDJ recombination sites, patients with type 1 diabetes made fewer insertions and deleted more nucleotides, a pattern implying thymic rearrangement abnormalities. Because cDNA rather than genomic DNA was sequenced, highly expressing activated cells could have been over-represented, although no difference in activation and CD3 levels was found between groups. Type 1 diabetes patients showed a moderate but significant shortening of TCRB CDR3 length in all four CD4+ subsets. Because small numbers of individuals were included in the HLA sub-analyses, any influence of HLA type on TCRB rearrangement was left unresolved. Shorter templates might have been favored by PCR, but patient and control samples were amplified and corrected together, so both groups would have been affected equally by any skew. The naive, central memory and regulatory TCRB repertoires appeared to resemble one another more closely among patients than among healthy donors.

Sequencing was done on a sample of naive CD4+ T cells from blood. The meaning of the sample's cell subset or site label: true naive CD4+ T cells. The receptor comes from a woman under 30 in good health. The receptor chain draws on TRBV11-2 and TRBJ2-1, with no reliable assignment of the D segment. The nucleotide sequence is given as TGTGCCAGCAGCCAGACTGCAGTCATTGAGCAGTTCTTC. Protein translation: CASSQTAVIEQFF.